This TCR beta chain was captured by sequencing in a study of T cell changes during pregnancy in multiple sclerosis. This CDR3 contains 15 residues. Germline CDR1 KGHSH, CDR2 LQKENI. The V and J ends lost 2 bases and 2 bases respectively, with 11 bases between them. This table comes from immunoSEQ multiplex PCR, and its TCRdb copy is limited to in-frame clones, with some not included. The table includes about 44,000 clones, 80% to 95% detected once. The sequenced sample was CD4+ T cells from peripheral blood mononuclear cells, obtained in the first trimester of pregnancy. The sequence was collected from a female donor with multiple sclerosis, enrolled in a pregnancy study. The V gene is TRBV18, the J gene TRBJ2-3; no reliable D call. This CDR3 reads CASSPKSTPTDTQYF. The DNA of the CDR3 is TGTGCCAGCTCACCAAAGAGCACTCCCACAGATACGCAGTATTTT.